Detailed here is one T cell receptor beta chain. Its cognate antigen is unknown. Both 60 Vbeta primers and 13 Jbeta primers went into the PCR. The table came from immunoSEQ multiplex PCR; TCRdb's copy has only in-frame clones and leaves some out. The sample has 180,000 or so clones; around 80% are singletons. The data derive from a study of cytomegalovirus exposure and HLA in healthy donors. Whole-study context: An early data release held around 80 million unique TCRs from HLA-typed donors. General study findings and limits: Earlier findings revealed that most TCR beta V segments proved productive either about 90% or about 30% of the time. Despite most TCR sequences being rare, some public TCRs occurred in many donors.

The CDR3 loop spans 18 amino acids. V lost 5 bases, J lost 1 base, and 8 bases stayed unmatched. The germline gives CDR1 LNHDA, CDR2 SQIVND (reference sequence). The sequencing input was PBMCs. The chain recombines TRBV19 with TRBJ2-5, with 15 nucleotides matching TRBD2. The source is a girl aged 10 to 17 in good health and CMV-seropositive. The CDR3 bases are TGTGCCAGTAGTTCTCAGGGACTAGCGGGAGGTTCCCAAGAGACCCAGTACTTC. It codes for CASSSQGLAGGSQETQYF.